Listed below are T cell receptor beta chains from one sample, sequenced in a study of regulatory T cells in long-lasting Graves disease. One entry per CDR3 protein results from TCRdb running MiXCR on the multiplex PCR reads. Altogether some 500,000 distinct CDR3 sequences are present, roughly 12% being singletons, with the ten largest covering roughly a tenth. The data were also submitted as part of a second study, on T cells in Graves' hyperthyroidism and ophthalmopathy.

The input for sequencing was peripheral blood mononuclear cells (PBMCs), taken at new diagnosis, from a patient treated with antithyroid drugs. Every receptor here comes from a man aged 25 to 40 with Graves disease. The CDR3 runs from the conserved cysteine through the conserved F or W. A D gene is named only where the DNA matches it firmly. Size is omitted from some rows. Given values are once, few, many or a class for expanded clones.

V gene,J gene,D gene,clone size,CDR3 protein,CDR3 DNA
TRBV19,TRBJ2-6,TRBD1,-,CASSRDRDSGANVLTF,TGTGCCAGTAGCAGAGACAGGGACTCTGGGGCCAACGTCCTGACTTTC
TRBV20-1,TRBJ2-1,TRBD2,many,CSAPKREGGQFF,TGCAGTGCGCCTAAGCGGGAGGGCGGGCAGTTCTTC
TRBV20-1,TRBJ2-7,TRBD2,many,CSARTSGENEQYF,TGCAGTGCGCGGACTAGCGGGGAAAACGAGCAGTACTTC
TRBV6-1,TRBJ1-5,-,few,CASSLYWGALWPQHF,TGTGCCAGCAGTCTTTACTGGGGGGCCTTATGGCCCCAGCATTTT
TRBV18,TRBJ2-1,-,-,CASSPQRSGLGEQFF,TGTGCCAGCTCACCCCAGAGAAGCGGCCTAGGTGAGCAGTTCTTC
TRBV24-1,TRBJ1-1,TRBD1,many,CATSDLQTGAPNTEAFF,TGTGCCACCAGTGATTTGCAGACAGGGGCCCCGAACACTGAAGCTTTCTTT
TRBV2,TRBJ2-1,-,many,CASSVGGGPNNEQFF,TGTGCCAGCAGTGTGGGCGGCGGACCTAACAATGAGCAGTTCTTC
TRBV6-2/TRBV6-3,TRBJ2-5,TRBD2,many,CASTQGLAEGQETQYF,TGTGCCAGCACCCAAGGGCTAGCGGAAGGACAAGAGACCCAGTACTTC
TRBV12-3/TRBV12-4,TRBJ2-1,-,many,CASSDPQGYYNEQFF,TGTGCCAGCAGTGACCCCCAGGGTTACTACAATGAGCAGTTCTTC
TRBV20-1,TRBJ2-7,-,-,CSARDLADYEQYF,TGCAGTGCTAGAGATCTGGCCGACTACGAGCAGTACTTC
TRBV7-2,TRBJ2-7,TRBD2,many,CASSLGSLSGGEQYF,TGTGCCAGCAGCTTAGGATCCCTCTCGGGGGGCGAGCAGTACTTC
TRBV14,TRBJ1-1,-,many,CASSQVSGSEAFF,TGTGCCAGCAGCCAAGTTTCCGGGTCTGAAGCTTTCTTT
TRBV24-1,TRBJ2-7,-,many,CATSRAANSLEQYF,TGTGCCACCAGTAGAGCCGCGAACTCCTTGGAGCAGTACTTC
TRBV4-1,TRBJ2-1,TRBD2,-,CASSQVVSGSIEQFF,TGCGCCAGCAGCCAAGTGGTTAGCGGGAGTATTGAGCAGTTCTTC
TRBV6-1,TRBJ2-7,-,many,CASTSGTPTYEQYF,TGTGCCAGCACCTCCGGGACGCCTACCTACGAGCAGTACTTC
TRBV6-2/TRBV6-3,TRBJ2-3,-,many,CASSSPGRESTDTQYF,TGTGCCAGCAGTTCCCCCGGCAGAGAGAGCACAGATACGCAGTATTTT
TRBV13,TRBJ1-2,-,many,CASSLVRGENYGYTF,TGTGCCAGCAGCTTAGTCAGGGGAGAGAACTATGGCTACACCTTC
TRBV2,TRBJ2-3,-,many,CASSGVTQYF,TGTGCCAGCAGCGGTGTTACGCAGTATTTT
TRBV19,TRBJ2-7,-,few,CASSGNYEQYF,TGTGCCAGTAGTGGGAACTACGAGCAGTACTTC
TRBV4-1,TRBJ2-7,-,few,CASSQPRERNEQYF,TGCGCCAGCAGCCAGCCGAGGGAGCGGAACGAGCAGTACTTC
TRBV20-1,TRBJ2-3,TRBD2,many,CSATLAGVTDTQYF,TGCAGTGCTACCCTAGCGGGAGTCACAGATACGCAGTATTTT
TRBV10-3,TRBJ2-4,-,-,CAISETGYSSKNIQYF,TGTGCCATCAGTGAGACGGGCTACTCGTCCAAAAACATTCAGTACTTC
TRBV29-1,TRBJ2-5,TRBD2,many,CSVVPLQREHQETQYF,TGCAGCGTTGTCCCTTTGCAGCGGGAGCACCAAGAGACCCAGTACTTC
TRBV2,TRBJ2-5,-,many,CASRDSSTGRETQYF,TGTGCCAGCAGGGATAGCTCTACAGGGAGGGAGACCCAGTACTTC
TRBV20-1,TRBJ1-2,-,many,CSAWKSLRGYTF,TGCAGTGCTTGGAAAAGCCTACGGGGCTACACCTTC
TRBV2,TRBJ2-1,-,once,CASSVQAYEQFF,TGTGCCAGCAGTGTACAGGCCTACGAGCAGTTCTTC
TRBV30,TRBJ2-1,-,many,CAWRRTGLMLFF,TGTGCCTGGAGGCGAACGGGGTTGATGCTGTTCTTC
TRBV20-1,TRBJ2-1,TRBD2,few,CSASPLAGRSGQFF,TGCAGTGCTAGCCCACTAGCGGGAAGGTCTGGGCAGTTCTTC
TRBV6-5,TRBJ2-5,-,-,CASSYSWVAALQETQYF,TGTGCCAGCAGTTACTCGTGGGTAGCGGCCCTCCAAGAGACCCAGTACTTC
TRBV9,TRBJ2-5,-,many,CASSVGLGETQYF,TGTGCCAGCAGCGTAGGTCTAGGGGAGACCCAGTACTTC
TRBV27,TRBJ2-7,TRBD2,many,CASSSATSAYYEQYF,TGTGCCAGCAGTTCCGCGACTAGCGCCTACTACGAGCAGTACTTC
TRBV7-6,TRBJ2-2,-,-,CASSLGYSGTNTGELFF,TGTGCCAGCAGCTTGGGGTATTCCGGTACGAACACCGGGGAGCTGTTTTTT